This T cell receptor beta chain is from a study of blood T cell repertoires in COVID-19. Germline values: CDR1 SGHTA, CDR2 FQGNSA. The V and J ends lost 4 bases and 6 bases respectively, with 13 bases between them. This CDR3 has 14 amino acids. Clones were read by immunoSEQ multiplex PCR, and TCRdb kept only the in-frame ones, dropping some. The sample includes 350,000 to 400,000 clones, about 90% seen only once; the top ten take 1.9%. Participants were aged about 18 to 89 years from more than 20 US areas. The TCR was taken from a man between 40 and 49 years old in a cohort exposed to, infected with or recovered from COVID-19 (not recorded which). This sequence joins TRBV7-2 and TRBJ1-5; the D is unclear. Sequences were obtained from PBMCs or T cells enriched from blood (not recorded which). CDR3 sequence: CASSSPTRGQPQHF. The DNA for the CDR3 is TGTGCCAGCAGCTCCCCGACCCGGGGTCAGCCCCAGCATTTT.